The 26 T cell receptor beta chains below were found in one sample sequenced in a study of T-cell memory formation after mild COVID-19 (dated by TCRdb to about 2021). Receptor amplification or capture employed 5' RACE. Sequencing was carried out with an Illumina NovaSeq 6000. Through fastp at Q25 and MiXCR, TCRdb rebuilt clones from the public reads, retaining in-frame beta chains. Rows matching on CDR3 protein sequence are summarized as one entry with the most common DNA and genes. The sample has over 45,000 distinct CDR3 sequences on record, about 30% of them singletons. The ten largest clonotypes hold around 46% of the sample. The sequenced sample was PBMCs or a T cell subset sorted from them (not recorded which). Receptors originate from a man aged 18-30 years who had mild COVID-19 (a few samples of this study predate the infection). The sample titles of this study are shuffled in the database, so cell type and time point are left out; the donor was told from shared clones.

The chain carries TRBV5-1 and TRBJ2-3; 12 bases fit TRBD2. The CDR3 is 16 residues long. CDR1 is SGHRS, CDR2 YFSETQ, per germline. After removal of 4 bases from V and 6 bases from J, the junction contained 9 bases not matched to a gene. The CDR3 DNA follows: TGCGCCAGCAGCCCCACCCTAGCGGGGGGGACCGATACGCAGTATTTT. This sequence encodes CASSPTLAGGTDTQYF.

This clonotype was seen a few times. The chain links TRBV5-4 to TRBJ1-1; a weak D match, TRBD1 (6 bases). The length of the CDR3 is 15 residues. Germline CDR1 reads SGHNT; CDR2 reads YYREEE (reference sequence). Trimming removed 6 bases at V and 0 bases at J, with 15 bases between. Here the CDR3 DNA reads TGTGCCAGCACCGAGCCGGGACATATGAACACTGAAGCTTTCTTT. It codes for CASTEPGHMNTEAFF. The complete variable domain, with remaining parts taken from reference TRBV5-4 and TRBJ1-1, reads ETGVTQSPTHLIKTRGQQVTLRCSSQSGHNTVSWYQQALGQGPQFIFQYYREEENGRGNFPPRFSGLQFPNYSSELNVNALELDDSALYLCASTEPGHMNTEAFFGQGTRLTVV.

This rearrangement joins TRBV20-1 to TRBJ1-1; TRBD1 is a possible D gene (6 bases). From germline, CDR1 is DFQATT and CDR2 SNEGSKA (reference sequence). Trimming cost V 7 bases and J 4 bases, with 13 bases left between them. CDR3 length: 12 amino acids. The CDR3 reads CSVNPGVTEAFF. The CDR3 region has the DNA TGCAGTGTAAACCCAGGGGTCACTGAAGCTTTCTTT.

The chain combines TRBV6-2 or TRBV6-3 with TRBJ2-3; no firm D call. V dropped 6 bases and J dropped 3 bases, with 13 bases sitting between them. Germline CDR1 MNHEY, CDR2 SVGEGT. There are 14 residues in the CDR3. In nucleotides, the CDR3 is TGTGCCAGCAGGAGGTATCCAGTTACAGATACGCAGTATTTT. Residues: CASRRYPVTDTQYF.

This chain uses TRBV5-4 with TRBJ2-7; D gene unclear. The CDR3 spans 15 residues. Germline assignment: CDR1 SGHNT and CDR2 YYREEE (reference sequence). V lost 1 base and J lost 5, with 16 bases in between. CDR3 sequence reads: CASSLIGQDGNEQYF. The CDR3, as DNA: TGTGCCAGCAGCTTGATCGGTCAGGACGGCAACGAGCAGTACTTC.

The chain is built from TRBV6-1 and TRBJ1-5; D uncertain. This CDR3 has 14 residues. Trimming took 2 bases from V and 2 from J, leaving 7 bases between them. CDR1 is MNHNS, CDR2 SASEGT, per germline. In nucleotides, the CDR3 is TGTGCCAGCAGTGAATTGGACCGCAATCAGCCCCAGCATTTT. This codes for CASSELDRNQPQHF.

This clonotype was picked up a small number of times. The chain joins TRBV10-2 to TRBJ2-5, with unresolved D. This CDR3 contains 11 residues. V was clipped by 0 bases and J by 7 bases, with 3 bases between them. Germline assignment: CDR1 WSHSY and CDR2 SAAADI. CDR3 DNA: TGCGCCAGCAGTGAGTCCGGGACCCAGTACTTC. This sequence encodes CASSESGTQYF.

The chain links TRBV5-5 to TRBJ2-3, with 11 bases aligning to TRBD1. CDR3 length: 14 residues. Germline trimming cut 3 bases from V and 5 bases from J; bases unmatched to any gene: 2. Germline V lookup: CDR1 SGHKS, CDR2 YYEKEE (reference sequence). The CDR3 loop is CASSWGQGEDTQYF. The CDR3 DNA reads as TGTGCCAGCAGCTGGGGACAGGGGGAAGATACGCAGTATTTT.

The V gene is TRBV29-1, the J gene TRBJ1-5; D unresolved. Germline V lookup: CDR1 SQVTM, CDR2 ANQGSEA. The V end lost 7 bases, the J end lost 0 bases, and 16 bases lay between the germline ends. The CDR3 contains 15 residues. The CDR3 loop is CSESYRADSNQPQHF. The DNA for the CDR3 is TGCAGCGAGTCGTATCGGGCGGATAGCAATCAGCCCCAGCATTTT.

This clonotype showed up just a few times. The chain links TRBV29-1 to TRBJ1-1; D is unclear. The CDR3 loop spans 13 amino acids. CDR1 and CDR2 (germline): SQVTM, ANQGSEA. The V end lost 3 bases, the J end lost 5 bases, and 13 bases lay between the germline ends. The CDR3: CSVDPGLNTEAFF. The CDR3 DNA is TGCAGCGTTGACCCTGGTTTAAATACTGAAGCTTTCTTT.

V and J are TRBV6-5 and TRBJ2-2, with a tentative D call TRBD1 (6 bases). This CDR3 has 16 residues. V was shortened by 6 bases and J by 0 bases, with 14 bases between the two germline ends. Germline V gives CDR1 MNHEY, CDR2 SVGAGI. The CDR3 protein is CASSYQTGSNTGELFF. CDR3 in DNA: TGTGCCAGCAGCTATCAAACAGGGTCGAACACCGGGGAGCTGTTTTTT.

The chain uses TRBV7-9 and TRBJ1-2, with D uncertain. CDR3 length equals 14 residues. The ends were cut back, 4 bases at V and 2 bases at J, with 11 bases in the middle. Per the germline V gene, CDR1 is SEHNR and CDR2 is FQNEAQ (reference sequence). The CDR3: CASSSTPSNYGYTF. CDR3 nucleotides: TGTGCCAGCAGCTCTACCCCAAGCAACTATGGCTACACCTTC.

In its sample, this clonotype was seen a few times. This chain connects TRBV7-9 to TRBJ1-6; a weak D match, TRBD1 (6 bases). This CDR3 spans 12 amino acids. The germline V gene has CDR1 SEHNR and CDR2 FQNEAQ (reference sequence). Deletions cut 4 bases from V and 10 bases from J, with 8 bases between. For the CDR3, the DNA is TGTGCCAGCAGCTCAGGGGTGTCACCCCTCCACTTT. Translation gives CASSSGVSPLHF.

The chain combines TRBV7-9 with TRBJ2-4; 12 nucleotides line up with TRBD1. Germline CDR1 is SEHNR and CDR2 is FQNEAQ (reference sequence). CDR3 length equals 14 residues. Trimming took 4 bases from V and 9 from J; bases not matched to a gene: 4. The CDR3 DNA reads TGTGCCAGCAGCTGGGGACAGGGGGCAGGCATTCAGTACTTC. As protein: CASSWGQGAGIQYF.

The CDR3 loop is CASTGKQYV. The CDR3 DNA reads as TGTGCCAGCACCGGAAAGCAGTACGTC. The chain is built from TRBV7-9 and TRBJ2-7; no clear D gene. Germline V CDR1 and CDR2: SEHNR, FQNEAQ (reference sequence). The CDR3 consists of 9 residues. V gave up 7 bases and J gave up 8 bases, with 6 bases separating them.

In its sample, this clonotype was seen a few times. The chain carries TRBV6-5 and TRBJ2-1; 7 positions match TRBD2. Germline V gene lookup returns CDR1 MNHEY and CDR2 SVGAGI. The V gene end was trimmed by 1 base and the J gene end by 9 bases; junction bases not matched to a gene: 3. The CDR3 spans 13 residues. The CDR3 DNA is TGTGCCAGCAGTTACTTTCAGCGGGGTGAGCAGTTCTTC. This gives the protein CASSYFQRGEQFF.

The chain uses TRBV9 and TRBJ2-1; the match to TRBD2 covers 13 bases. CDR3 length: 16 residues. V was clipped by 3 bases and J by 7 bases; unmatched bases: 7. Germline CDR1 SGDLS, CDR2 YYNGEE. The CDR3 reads CASSEPTSGGSNEQFF. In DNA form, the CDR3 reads TGTGCCAGCAGCGAACCGACTAGCGGGGGGTCTAATGAGCAGTTCTTC.

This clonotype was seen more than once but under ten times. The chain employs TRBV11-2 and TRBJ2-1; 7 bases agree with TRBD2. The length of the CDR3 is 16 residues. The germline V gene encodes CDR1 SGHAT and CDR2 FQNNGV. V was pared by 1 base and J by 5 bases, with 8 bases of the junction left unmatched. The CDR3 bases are TGTGCCAGCAGCTTAGTTCCTAGCGGAAAAGACAATGAGCAGTTCTTC. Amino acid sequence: CASSLVPSGKDNEQFF.

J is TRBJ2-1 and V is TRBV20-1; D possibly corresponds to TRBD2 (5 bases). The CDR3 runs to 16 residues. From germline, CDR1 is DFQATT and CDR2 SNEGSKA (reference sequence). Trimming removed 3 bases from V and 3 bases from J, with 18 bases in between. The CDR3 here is CSARIISERLYNEQFF. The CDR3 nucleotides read TGCAGTGCTAGGATAATTAGCGAGAGACTCTACAATGAGCAGTTCTTC.

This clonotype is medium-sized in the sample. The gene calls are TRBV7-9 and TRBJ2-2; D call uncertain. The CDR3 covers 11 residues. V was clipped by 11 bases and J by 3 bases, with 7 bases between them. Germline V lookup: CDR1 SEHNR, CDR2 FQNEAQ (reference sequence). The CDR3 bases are TGTGCCCTTCGGGACACCGGGGAGCTGTTTTTT. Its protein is CALRDTGELFF.

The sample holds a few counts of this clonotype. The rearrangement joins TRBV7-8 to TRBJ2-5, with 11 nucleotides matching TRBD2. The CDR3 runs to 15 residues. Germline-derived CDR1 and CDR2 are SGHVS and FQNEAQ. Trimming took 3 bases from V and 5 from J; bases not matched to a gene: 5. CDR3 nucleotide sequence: TGTGCCAGCAGCTTTGGGGCTAGCGGGGGGGAGACCCAGTACTTC. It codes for CASSFGASGGETQYF.

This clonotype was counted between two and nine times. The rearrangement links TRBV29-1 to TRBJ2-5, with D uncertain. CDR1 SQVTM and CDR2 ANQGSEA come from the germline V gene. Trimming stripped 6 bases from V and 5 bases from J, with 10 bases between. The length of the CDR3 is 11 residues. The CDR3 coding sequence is TGCAGCGTCCGCAGAGGCGAGACCCAGTACTTC. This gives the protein CSVRRGETQYF.

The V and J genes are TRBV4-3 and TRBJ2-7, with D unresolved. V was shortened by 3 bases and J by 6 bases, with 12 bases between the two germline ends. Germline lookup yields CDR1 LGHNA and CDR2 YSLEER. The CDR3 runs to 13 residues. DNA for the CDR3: TGCGCCAGCAGCCACCGCATCTGGCGCGAGCAGTACTTC. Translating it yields CASSHRIWREQYF.

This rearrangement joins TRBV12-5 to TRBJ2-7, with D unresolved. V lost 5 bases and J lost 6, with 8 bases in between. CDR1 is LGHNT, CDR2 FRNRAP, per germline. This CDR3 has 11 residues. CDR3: CASGLAVEQYF. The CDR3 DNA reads TGTGCTAGTGGTCTGGCGGTCGAGCAGTACTTC.

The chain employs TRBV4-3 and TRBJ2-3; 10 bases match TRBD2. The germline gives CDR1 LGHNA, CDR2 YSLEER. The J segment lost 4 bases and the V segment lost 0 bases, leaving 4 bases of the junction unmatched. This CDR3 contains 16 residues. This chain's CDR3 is CASSQDLTSGADTQYF. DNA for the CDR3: TGCGCCAGCAGCCAAGATCTTACTAGCGGGGCAGATACGCAGTATTTT.

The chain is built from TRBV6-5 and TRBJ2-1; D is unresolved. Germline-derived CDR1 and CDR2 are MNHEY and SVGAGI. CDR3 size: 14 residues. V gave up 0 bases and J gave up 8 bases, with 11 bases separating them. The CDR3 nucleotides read TGTGCCAGCAGTTACTCGAGTACAGCTGATGAGCAGTTCTTC. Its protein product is CASSYSSTADEQFF.